This T cell receptor (beta chain) was captured in a study of CD8 T cells in Susac syndrome. Concerning this clonotype: Antigen: not known.

With random hexamers, about 0.5 to 1 ug RNA was reverse transcribed. Amplification of the TCR beta CDR3 was carried out by immunoSEQ multiplex PCR, which spanned a total of 54 Vbeta and 13 Jbeta segments. TCRdb independently ran MiXCR on the immunoSEQ multiplex PCR reads; one entry per CDR3 protein. Found here are about 84,000 distinct CDR3 sequences, around 96% of them singletons; the top ten hold roughly 0.45%. The study's findings and limits: CD8+ clones in Susac expanded most in TEMRA cells and active patients. Susac-specific public clones were found in both the total CD8+ and the CD8+ TEMRA repertoires, with sixteen in the former and about five in the latter.

The CDR3 has 14 amino acids. The V gene's germline CDR1 is DFQATT and CDR2 SNEGSKA (reference sequence). V shed 2 bases and J shed 7 bases, with 15 bases lying between them. The clonotype originates from a human donor with Susac syndrome. Material for sequencing was CD8+ T cells from PBMCs. The chain combines TRBV20-1 with TRBJ1-5; D remains ambiguous. The CDR3 region is CSARIYDGEQPQHF. The DNA of the CDR3 is TGCAGTGCTAGAATCTATGATGGTGAGCAGCCCCAGCATTTT.